This TCR beta chain stems from a study of blood T cell repertoires in COVID-19. Overall study: Acute-phase and convalescent COVID-19 samples originated in the United States, Italy and Spain. The cDNA or gDNA used as material had been derived from T cells, B-cell-depleted T cells, or PBMCs.

As processed by the authors: The authors estimated nucleated cell counts from reference gene primer amplification. The data were produced by immunoSEQ multiplex PCR, yet TCRdb's version contains in-frame clones alone and is incomplete. V, J and clone size are taken as reported in that table, and D and trimming were inferred from the DNA itself. Of about 52,000 clones in the sample, about 79% were seen once. Followed over time, Seattle patients had been enrolled while infection was active. CDR1 MNHGY and CDR2 SVAAGI come from the germline V gene. Trimming removed 0 bases from V and 4 bases from J, with 10 bases in between. The CDR3 covers 15 residues.

This receptor was taken from a man at least 80 years old with COVID-19, enrolled during active disease. The rearrangement links TRBV6-9 to TRBJ1-3; D is unresolved. Sample: peripheral blood. This chain's CDR3 is CASSYSQGAGNTIYF. DNA for the CDR3: TGTGCCAGCAGTTATTCTCAAGGAGCAGGAAACACCATATATTTT.